This passage covers 27 T cell receptor beta chains from one sample sequenced in a study of shared clonotypes between healthy human individuals. The protocol was immunoSEQ multiplex PCR, while the TCRdb copy is restricted to in-frame clones and leaves out a portion. This table holds fewer than 2.5 million clones, roughly 93% found once. Sequenced material: naive CD4+ T cells from PBMCs. Sample subset: CD45RA+ positively selected. These receptors all stem from a man between 18 and 35 years old in good health. Some clones in this sample may be carry-over from other donors' samples.

The rearrangement links TRBV7-9 to TRBJ2-1; perhaps TRBD2 as D (6 bases). The V end was cut by 6 bases, the J end by 9 bases, with 6 bases between. CDR1 and CDR2 from the germline V gene are SEHNR and FQNEAQ (reference sequence). This CDR3 contains 10 residues. The CDR3 protein is CASRAGEQFF. The DNA of the CDR3 is TGTGCCAGCAGAGCGGGTGAGCAGTTCTTC.

This rearrangement joins TRBV7-2 to TRBJ2-4, with TRBD1 matching 7 bases. The CDR3 loop spans 15 amino acids. Germline CDR1 and CDR2: SGHTA and FQGNSA. V gave up 4 bases and J gave up 2 bases; unmatched junction bases: 5. The CDR3 loop reads CASSSPTGPKNIQYF. DNA of the CDR3: TGTGCCAGCAGCTCGCCGACAGGGCCCAAAAACATTCAGTACTTC.

Details on this clone: Other DNA variants within this sample encode the same CDR3. V gene TRBV28 combines with J gene TRBJ2-5; TRBD2 agrees at 11 bases. The CDR3 contains 15 residues. Unmatched junction bases numbered 7, after V lost 5 bases and J lost 5 bases. Germline V lookup: CDR1 MDHEN, CDR2 SYDVKM. The CDR3 is CASSPIAGGGETQYF. The CDR3 DNA follows: TGTGCCAGCAGTCCTATAGCGGGAGGGGGGGAGACCCAGTACTTC.

The chain employs TRBV19 and TRBJ2-2; 12 positions match TRBD2. This CDR3 has 17 amino acids. CDR1 LNHDA and CDR2 SQIVND come from the germline V gene (reference sequence). The junction had 13 bases not matched to a gene; V was cut back by 7 bases and J by 7 bases. CDR3 region: CASNRFRTSGIHGELFF. CDR3 in DNA: TGTGCCAGTAACCGGTTTAGGACTAGCGGGATACACGGGGAGCTGTTTTTT.

The chain employs TRBV27 and TRBJ1-4; perhaps TRBD1 as D (5 bases). Trimming took off 6 bases at V and 4 bases at J, with 24 bases between the two ends. This CDR3 is 18 amino acids long. CDR1 is MNHEY and CDR2 is SMNVEV in the germline V gene (reference sequence). Written as DNA, the CDR3 is TGTGCCAGCAGACTCACCGGGGGACGGAGTTCTCGTAATGAAAAACTGTTTTTT. Its protein product is CASRLTGGRSSRNEKLFF. Drawing the rest from reference TRBV27 and TRBJ1-4, the complete variable domain is EAQVTQNPRYLITVTGKKLTVTCSQNMNHEYMSWYRQDPGLGLRQIYYSMNVEVTDKGDVPEGYKVSRKEKRNFPLILESPSPNQTSLYFCASRLTGGRSSRNEKLFFGSGTQLSVL.

V and J are TRBV18 and TRBJ1-5, with D perhaps matching TRBD1 (6 bases). The CDR3 spans 14 residues. Trimming cost V 5 bases and J 1 base, with 9 bases left between them. Germline values: CDR1 KGHSH, CDR2 LQKENI. The CDR3 bases are TGTGCCAGCTCAGCGCAGGGGAGCAATCAGCCCCAGCATTTT. Translation gives CASSAQGSNQPQHF. The variable domain in full, completed from reference TRBV18 and TRBJ1-5, reads NAGVMQNPRHLVRRRGQEARLRCSPMKGHSHVYWYRQLPEEGLKFMVYLQKENIIDESGMPKERFSAEFPKEGPSILRIQQVVRGDSAAYFCASSAQGSNQPQHFGDGTRLSIL.

The chain recombines TRBV19 with TRBJ1-2; D possibly corresponds to TRBD1 (5 bases). This CDR3 contains 15 residues. The germline V and J ends were trimmed by 2 bases and 4 bases, with 14 bases remaining between them. The germline V gene has CDR1 LNHDA and CDR2 SQIVND (reference sequence). CDR3 loop: CASSIWGAPLYGYTF. As DNA, the CDR3 is TGTGCCAGTAGTATATGGGGCGCCCCCCTCTATGGCTACACCTTC.

The rearrangement uses TRBV20-1 and TRBJ1-5; D gene unclear. The V and J ends lost 3 bases and 9 bases respectively, with 9 bases between them. The CDR3 contains 11 residues. Germline CDR1 is DFQATT and CDR2 is SNEGSKA (reference sequence). The CDR3 loop is CSASDLGPQHF. The CDR3 region has the DNA TGCAGTGCTAGCGACCTGGGGCCCCAGCATTTT.

The table lists this clone with a count of one. The chain links TRBV9 to TRBJ2-1; maybe TRBD2 (6 bases). The CDR3 contains 18 residues. Trimming removed 0 bases at V and 5 bases at J, with 21 bases between. Germline values: CDR1 SGDLS, CDR2 YYNGEE. The CDR3 is CASSVGGGPTLVNNEQFF. The DNA for the CDR3 is TGTGCCAGCAGCGTAGGAGGAGGGCCCACGCTCGTGAACAATGAGCAGTTCTTC.

This chain links TRBV7-9 with TRBJ2-5; TRBD2 matches at 7 bases. V lost 1 base, J lost 1 base, and 6 bases stayed unmatched. The CDR3 runs 16 residues. Germline V gene data show CDR1 as SEHNR and CDR2 as FQNEAQ (reference sequence). The CDR3 DNA reads as TGTGCCAGCAGCTTAGGGGCTAGCGGACTCCAAGAGACCCAGTACTTC. Amino acids: CASSLGASGLQETQYF. Supplemented by reference TRBV7-9 and TRBJ2-5, the full variable domain reads DTGVSQNPRHKITKRGQNVTFRCDPISEHNRLYWYRQTLGQGPEFLTYFQNEAQLEKSRLLSDRFSAERPKGSFSTLEIQRTEQGDSAMYLCASSLGASGLQETQYFGPGTRLLVL.

The V and J genes are TRBV29-1 and TRBJ1-1; TRBD1 matches 7 bases. The J segment lost 0 bases and the V segment lost 2 bases, leaving 12 bases of the junction unmatched. Germline CDR1 and CDR2: SQVTM and ANQGSEA. This CDR3 spans 17 amino acids. CDR3: CSVEPRRQGPLNTEAFF. Written as DNA, the CDR3 is TGCAGCGTTGAACCCCGAAGACAGGGCCCTTTGAACACTGAAGCTTTCTTT. Drawing the rest from reference TRBV29-1 and TRBJ1-1, the complete variable domain is SAVISQKPSRDICQRGTSLTIQCQVDSQVTMMFWYRQQPGQSLTLIATANQGSEATYESGFVIDKFPISRPNLTFSTLTVSNMSPEDSSIYLCSVEPRRQGPLNTEAFFGQGTRLTVV.

V is TRBV28 and J is TRBJ1-2, with D hard to call. This CDR3 is built from 13 residues. Deletions cut 5 bases from V and 8 bases from J, with 15 bases between. CDR1 and CDR2 from the germline V gene are MDHEN and SYDVKM. CDR3 sequence: CASSPGWVRGYTF. The CDR3 region has the DNA TGTGCCAGCAGTCCCGGTTGGGTGAGAGGCTACACCTTC.

As for this clone: The same CDR3 also results from other DNA sequences found in this sample. The V gene is TRBV20-1, the J gene TRBJ1-2; D is unresolved. V dropped 6 bases and J dropped 5 bases, with 7 bases sitting between them. Germline loops: CDR1 DFQATT, CDR2 SNEGSKA (reference sequence). The CDR3 totals 10 residues. The CDR3 nucleotides read TGCAGTGCGGGAAGTTATGGCTACACCTTC. Translating gives CSAGSYGYTF.

This clone was counted only a few times. The chain has TRBV27 and TRBJ1-1, with no clear D. The V gene lost 3 bases and the J gene lost 4 bases, with 9 bases spanning the gap. Germline V lookup: CDR1 MNHEY, CDR2 SMNVEV (reference sequence). CDR3 size: 13 residues. This chain's CDR3 is CASSFWGGTEAFF. In nucleotides, the CDR3 is TGTGCCAGCAGTTTCTGGGGAGGCACTGAAGCTTTCTTT.

The chain employs TRBV6-1 and TRBJ2-7, with no clear D. Deletions cut 6 bases from V and 3 bases from J, with 9 bases between. The CDR3 loop spans 12 amino acids. Per the germline V gene, CDR1 is MNHNS and CDR2 is SASEGT. This CDR3 is CASRALYYEQYF. The CDR3 DNA reads as TGTGCCAGCAGGGCTCTATACTACGAGCAGTACTTC.

V usage is TRBV29-1 and J usage is TRBJ1-1, with D tentatively TRBD1 (5 bases). V was cut by 3 bases and J by 4 bases, with 15 bases left in between. This CDR3 is built from 14 residues. Germline V gene data show CDR1 as SQVTM and CDR2 as ANQGSEA. The CDR3 is CSVESSKRGTEAFF. The CDR3 DNA is TGCAGCGTTGAGAGTTCCAAGAGGGGCACTGAAGCTTTCTTT.

Concerning this clone: The same CDR3 is also encoded by other DNA sequences in this sample. This rearrangement joins TRBV18 to TRBJ2-1; D unclear. The CDR3 is made up of 11 amino acids. Germline CDR1 and CDR2: KGHSH and LQKENI. The V end was cut by 3 bases, the J end by 5 bases, with 2 bases between. The CDR3 spells CASSPNNEQFF. For the CDR3, the DNA is TGTGCCAGCTCACCCAACAATGAGCAGTTCTTC.

J is TRBJ2-7 and V is TRBV19; 9 nucleotides line up with TRBD1. Germline V gives CDR1 LNHDA, CDR2 SQIVND (reference sequence). The junction had 12 bases not matched to a gene; V was cut back by 9 bases and J by 0 bases. The CDR3 has 16 amino acids. The CDR3 DNA follows: TGTGCCAGGCCTCGTCCGGGGACAGGGAGCTCCTACGAGCAGTACTTC. It translates to CARPRPGTGSSYEQYF.

The chain joins TRBV6-4 to TRBJ2-1; tentative D call: TRBD2 (5 bases). The CDR3 extends over 12 amino acids. Trimming pared 1 base from V and 11 bases from J, leaving 9 bases between. Germline CDR1 and CDR2: MRHNA and SNTAGT. The DNA of the CDR3 is TGTGCCAGCAGTGACTTCGCGGGTAAGCAGTTCTTC. Its translation: CASSDFAGKQFF.

The chain links TRBV28 to TRBJ1-5; 9 bases align to TRBD1. J gave up 9 bases and V 5 bases, and 8 bases lay outside the gene matches. The CDR3 consists of 14 residues. The germline CDR1 and CDR2 sequences are MDHEN and SYDVKM. The CDR3, as DNA: TGTGCCAGCAGTCGGACAGGGGCCGTTGGGCCCCAGCATTTT. Translation gives CASSRTGAVGPQHF. The whole variable domain, remainder taken from reference TRBV28 and TRBJ1-5, is DVKVTQSSRYLVKRTGEKVFLECVQDMDHENMFWYRQDPGLGLRLIYFSYDVKMKEKGDIPEGYSVSREKKERFSLILESASTNQTSMYLCASSRTGAVGPQHFGDGTRLSIL.

V gene TRBV6-6 combines with J gene TRBJ1-4; unclear D gene. From germline, CDR1 is MNHNY and CDR2 SVGAGI (reference sequence). CDR3 length: 12 amino acids. V lost 6 bases to trimming and J lost 8 bases, with 10 bases between them. The CDR3 DNA reads TGTGCCAGCAGGATTCAAGAAGAAAAACTGTTTTTT. Translated: CASRIQEEKLFF.

Only one count was recorded for this clone. The chain recombines TRBV5-1 with TRBJ2-5, with D perhaps being TRBD1 or TRBD2 (5 bases each). With 0 bases removed from V and 4 bases from J, the gap between germline ends came to 16 bases. CDR3 length: 16 amino acids. Germline CDR1 and CDR2: SGHRS and YFSETQ. The CDR3 is CASSLGARSGPETQYF. CDR3 DNA: TGCGCCAGCAGCTTGGGTGCTAGGTCGGGACCAGAGACCCAGTACTTC.

On this clone: Other nucleotide sequences in the sample specify the same CDR3. The chain uses TRBV5-1 and TRBJ2-5; TRBD1 might be the D (7 bases). Per the germline V gene, CDR1 is SGHRS and CDR2 is YFSETQ. The V end was cut by 2 bases, the J end by 4 bases, with 12 bases between. The CDR3 extends over 14 amino acids. The CDR3 DNA reads as TGCGCCAGCAGCTTAGGGCAGGGGGGAGAGACCCAGTACTTC. It codes for CASSLGQGGETQYF.

This chain joins TRBV15 and TRBJ1-4; a weak D match, TRBD1 (6 bases). The CDR3 spans 13 residues. Deletions cut 0 bases from V and 12 bases from J, with 11 bases between. Per germline, CDR1 LNHNV and CDR2 YYDKDF (reference sequence). CDR3 coding DNA: TGTGCCACCAGCAGAGATAACGGGGGCCAACTGTTTTTT. Residues: CATSRDNGGQLFF.

This clone was seen only a few times. The same CDR3 also results from other DNA sequences found in this sample. The chain combines TRBV7-2 with TRBJ2-3; no clear D gene. V dropped 1 base and J dropped 4 bases, with 3 bases sitting between them. The germline CDR1 and CDR2 sequences are SGHTA and FQGNSA. This CDR3 contains 12 residues. In DNA form, the CDR3 reads TGTGCCAGCAGCTTAGTCGCAGATACGCAGTATTTT. It translates to CASSLVADTQYF.

The V and J genes are TRBV20-1 and TRBJ2-5; a weak D match, TRBD1 (6 bases). The length of the CDR3 is 10 residues. In germline, CDR1 is DFQATT, CDR2 SNEGSKA (reference sequence). The CDR3 nucleotides read TGCCAAGGGGGATTGGAGACCCAGTACTTC. Amino acid sequence: CQGGLETQYF.

The V and J genes are TRBV4-2 and TRBJ1-2; the D gene is possibly TRBD1 (5 bases). The CDR3 loop spans 18 amino acids. Per the germline V gene, CDR1 is LGHNA and CDR2 is YNFKEQ. V gave up 4 bases and J gave up 2 bases, with 23 bases separating them. In nucleotides, the CDR3 is TGTGCCAGCAGCCGAATACAGGACCAACTTAACCCAAACTATGGCTACACCTTC. Its protein is CASSRIQDQLNPNYGYTF.